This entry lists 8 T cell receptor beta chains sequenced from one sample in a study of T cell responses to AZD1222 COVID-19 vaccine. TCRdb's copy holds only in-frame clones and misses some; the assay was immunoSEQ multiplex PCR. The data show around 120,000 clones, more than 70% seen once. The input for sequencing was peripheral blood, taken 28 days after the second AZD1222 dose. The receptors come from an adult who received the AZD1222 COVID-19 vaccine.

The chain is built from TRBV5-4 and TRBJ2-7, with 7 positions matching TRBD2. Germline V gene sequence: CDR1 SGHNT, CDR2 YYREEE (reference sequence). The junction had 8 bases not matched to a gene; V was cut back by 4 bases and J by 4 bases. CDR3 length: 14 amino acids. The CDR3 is CASSIGLDQYEQYF. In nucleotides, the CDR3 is TGTGCCAGCAGCATAGGACTAGATCAGTACGAGCAGTACTTC.

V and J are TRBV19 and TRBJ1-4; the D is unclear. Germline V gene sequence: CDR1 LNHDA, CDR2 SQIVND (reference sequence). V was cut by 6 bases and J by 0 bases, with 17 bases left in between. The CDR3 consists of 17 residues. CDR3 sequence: CASSPWAARPTNEKLFF. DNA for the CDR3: TGTGCCAGTAGCCCGTGGGCAGCCCGACCAACTAATGAAAAACTGTTTTTT.

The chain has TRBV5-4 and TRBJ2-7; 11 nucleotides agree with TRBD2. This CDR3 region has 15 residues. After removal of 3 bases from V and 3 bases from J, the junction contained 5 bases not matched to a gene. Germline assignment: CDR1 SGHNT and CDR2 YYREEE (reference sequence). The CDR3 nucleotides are TGTGCCAGCAGCTCCCCCGGGACTAGCGGCTACGAGCAGTACTTC. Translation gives CASSSPGTSGYEQYF.

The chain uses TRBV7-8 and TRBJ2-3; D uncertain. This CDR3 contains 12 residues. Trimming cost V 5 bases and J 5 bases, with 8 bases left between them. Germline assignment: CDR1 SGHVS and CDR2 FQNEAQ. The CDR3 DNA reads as TGTGCCAGCAGCCAATTACTAGATACGCAGTATTTT. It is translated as CASSQLLDTQYF.

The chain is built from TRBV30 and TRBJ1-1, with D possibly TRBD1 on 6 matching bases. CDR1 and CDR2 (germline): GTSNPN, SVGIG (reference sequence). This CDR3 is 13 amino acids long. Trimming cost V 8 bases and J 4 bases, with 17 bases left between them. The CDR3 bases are TGTGCCCGCAAACAGGGATGGGGCACTGAAGCTTTCTTT. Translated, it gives CARKQGWGTEAFF.

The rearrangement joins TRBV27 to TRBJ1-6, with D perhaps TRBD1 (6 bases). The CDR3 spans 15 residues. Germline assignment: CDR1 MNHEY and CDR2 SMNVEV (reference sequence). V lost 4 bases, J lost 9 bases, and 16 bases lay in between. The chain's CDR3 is CASSSPTGLGSPLHF. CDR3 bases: TGTGCCAGCAGTTCCCCCACAGGGTTGGGTTCACCCCTCCACTTT.

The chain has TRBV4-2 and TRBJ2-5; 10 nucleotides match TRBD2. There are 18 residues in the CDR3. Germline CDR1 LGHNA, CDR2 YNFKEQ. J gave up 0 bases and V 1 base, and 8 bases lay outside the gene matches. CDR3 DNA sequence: TGTGCCAGCAGCCAAGTGGGTCTTAGCGGGGGGTACCAAGAGACCCAGTACTTC. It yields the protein CASSQVGLSGGYQETQYF.

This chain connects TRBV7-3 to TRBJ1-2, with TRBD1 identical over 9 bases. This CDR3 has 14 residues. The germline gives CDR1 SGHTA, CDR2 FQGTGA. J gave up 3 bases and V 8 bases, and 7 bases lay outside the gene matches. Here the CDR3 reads CASLGQGLDYGYTF. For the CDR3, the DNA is TGTGCCAGCCTAGGACAGGGGCTGGACTATGGCTACACCTTC.